This T cell receptor (beta chain) was retrieved from a study of cytomegalovirus exposure and HLA in healthy donors. Study overall: Among the 400 or so donors who were genotyped, roughly 86% fell in the genetic ancestry cluster that is associated with self-reported Caucasian donors. Study-wide results and limits: The majority of CMV-associated TCR beta chains were reported as apparently HLA-restricted in a later analysis. Per a later analysis, 15,000 to 20,000 TCR beta sequences showed association with HLA alleles at 0.05 false discovery rate. When presence/absence was analysed, sequencing depth was taken to be roughly uniform across donors.

It was with 60 Vbeta and 13 Jbeta primers that the PCR ran. Clones were sequenced by immunoSEQ multiplex PCR, and TCRdb holds only the in-frame ones, with some missing. The data contain 90,000 to 120,000 clones, roughly 69% of them seen just once; the ten biggest clones take up less than 3.5%. The germline gives CDR1 SNHLY, CDR2 FYNNEI. Trimming pared 4 bases from V and 0 bases from J, leaving 6 bases between. The length of the CDR3 is 13 residues. This clone has just one count. The antigen is unknown. Sequenced sample: PBMCs. This rearrangement joins TRBV2 to TRBJ1-1; D unclear. The receptor was derived from a man aged 45 to 65 in good health and CMV-seropositive. Here the CDR3 reads CASSAGLNTEAFF. The CDR3 nucleotides read TGTGCCAGCAGTGCCGGGTTGAACACTGAAGCTTTCTTT.